These T cell receptor beta chains were read from a single sample in a study of early T cells in non-severe SARS-CoV-2 infection. One entry per CDR3 protein, called by TCRdb with MiXCR from the 5' RACE reads. The table has about 66,000 distinct CDR3 sequences, approximately 9.1% seen once. The sequencing sample was made of whole blood. The source of these receptors is an adult who was a healthcare worker with PCR-confirmed SARS-CoV-2 infection or an uninfected control (not recorded which). The CDR3 runs from the conserved cysteine through the conserved F or W.

j_gene: TRBJ2-1; v_gene: TRBV20-1; CDR3aa: CSAQTHLAGLYNEQFF
j_gene: TRBJ1-5; v_gene: TRBV18; CDR3aa: CASSPSGDDQPQHF
j_gene: TRBJ1-6; v_gene: TRBV27; CDR3aa: CASSFSGTGTSNNSPLHF
j_gene: TRBJ2-1; v_gene: TRBV7-3; CDR3aa: CASSPQGVGSYNEQFF
j_gene: TRBJ1-1; v_gene: TRBV5-1; CDR3aa: CASSLALANTEAFF
j_gene: TRBJ2-3; v_gene: TRBV5-6; CDR3aa: CASSLLAGRRASTDTQYF
j_gene: TRBJ2-7; v_gene: TRBV6-5; CDR3aa: CASSWRGGEQYF
j_gene: TRBJ2-7; v_gene: TRBV19; CDR3aa: CASSAASSGRVYEQYF
j_gene: TRBJ2-7; v_gene: TRBV5-1; CDR3aa: CASSHGQGKFYEQYF
j_gene: TRBJ2-5; v_gene: TRBV20-1; CDR3aa: CSARDLRASGQETQYF